This T cell receptor (beta chain) was observed in a study of OX40 agonist ivuxolimab in advanced cancers. Across the study: Patients undergoing dose escalation presented with hepatocellular carcinoma, melanoma, renal cell or head and neck cancer. Eligibility rules accepted prior anti-PD-1, anti-PD-L1 or anti-CTLA-4 therapy, and roughly 40% had some.

The study, taken as a whole, reports: In general, CD8+ T cells held more expanded clones than CD4+ did, on average.

For this clone: Its matching antigen is unknown.

This CDR3 region has 14 residues. Germline CDR1 reads SGHTA; CDR2 reads FQGTGA. V lost 6 bases and J 1 base, leaving 12 bases between the germline ends. Some clones are missing from TCRdb's copy, which holds only in-frame ones; the method was immunoSEQ multiplex PCR. The data contain some 80,000 clones, about 81% of them seen just once; the ten biggest clones take up around 6.6%. V usage is TRBV7-3 and J usage is TRBJ1-1; a weak D match, TRBD1 (5 bases). The sequence came from an adult with an advanced solid tumor such as melanoma, head and neck, liver or kidney cancer. Sequenced material: CD4+ or CD8+ T cells sorted from blood, taken in a trial of the OX40 agonist ivuxolimab. CDR3 loop: CASSWGPTNTEAFF. As DNA, the CDR3 is TGTGCCAGCAGTTGGGGACCGACGAACACTGAAGCTTTCTTT.